The 32 T cell receptor beta chains given below trace back to one sample, sequenced in a study of Ad26.COV2.S vaccination and SARS-CoV-2 variants (dated by TCRdb to the early 2020s). The protocol used for the library was the immunoSEQ multiplex PCR assay. What TCRdb holds here is the immuneACCESS table cut down to in-frame rearrangements. Part of the clones is not present; checked against another copy, under half of the missing clones reflect an unresolved V gene, and the others are unexplained. This sample comprises 350,000 to 600,000 clones, nearly 90% of them detected only once. The ten largest account for more than 1.5% of the sample. Reading the label with the study, this specimen's treatment or condition is: roughly 18 received Ad26.COV2.S at low or high dose, single or two shots; about 5 received placebo; per-sample allocation not given. For vaccine and placebo recipients, the sequenced repertoires came from samples collected on day 63 after the first injection.

The sequences come from peripheral blood, collected in a trial of Ad26.COV2.S vaccine versus placebo. The receptor source for this set is a person aged 18-60 years who received the Ad26.COV2.S COVID-19 vaccine or a placebo.

The chain uses TRBV19 and TRBJ2-5, with TRBD2 identical over 7 bases. The length of the CDR3 is 14 residues. The ends lost 5 bases at V and 2 bases at J; junction bases unmatched: 5. CDR1 LNHDA and CDR2 SQIVND come from the germline V gene (reference sequence). The CDR3 DNA sequence: TGTGCCAGTAGTCCCCTAGCGGAACAAGAGACCCAGTACTTC. It is translated as CASSPLAEQETQYF.

Here the CDR3 DNA reads TGCGCCAGCAGGAATACCCTGTTGACAGGGGGAGAGACCCAGTACTTC. It specifies CASRNTLLTGGETQYF. The genes are TRBV10-2 and TRBJ2-5; the match to TRBD1 covers 9 bases. CDR1 is WSHSY, CDR2 SAAADI, per germline. CDR3 size: 16 residues. J was trimmed by 4 bases and V by 6 bases; bases with no gene match: 12.

The chain links TRBV27 to TRBJ2-6, with D possibly matching TRBD2 (5 bases). CDR3 length equals 16 residues. V lost 3 bases to trimming and J lost 0 bases, with 9 bases between them. Germline-derived CDR1 and CDR2 are MNHEY and SMNVEV (reference sequence). This CDR3 is CASSFGESSGANVLTF. Written as DNA, the CDR3 is TGTGCCAGCAGTTTCGGGGAGAGCTCTGGGGCCAACGTCCTGACTTTC.

The chain recombines TRBV7-2 with TRBJ1-2; D gene ambiguous. The germline V gene encodes CDR1 SGHTA and CDR2 FQGNSA. V lost 5 bases and J lost 5, with 21 bases in between. The CDR3 runs 16 residues. The CDR3 coding sequence is TGTGCCAGCAGCCTACTCCGCGCCTCCGGGAAATATGGCTACACCTTC. It encodes CASSLLRASGKYGYTF.

CDR3 sequence (DNA): TGTGCCAGCAGCTGGATGACAGGGGGGAATTCACCCCTCCACTTT. Its translation: CASSWMTGGNSPLHF. The chain recombines TRBV7-2 with TRBJ1-6, with 9 bases that match TRBD1. V shed 4 bases, J shed 7 bases, and the junction held 5 bases outside the gene matches. This CDR3 region has 15 residues. Germline V CDR1 and CDR2: SGHTA, FQGNSA.

This clone was picked up one time. The chain combines TRBV25-1 with TRBJ2-7; D is perhaps TRBD1 or TRBD2 (5 bases each). The CDR3 consists of 14 residues. V was trimmed by 8 bases and J by 4 bases, leaving 18 bases between them. From germline, CDR1 is MGHDK and CDR2 SYGVNS. The CDR3 sequence: CASGVGPGRYEQYF. The DNA for the CDR3 is TGTGCCAGCGGAGTAGGACCAGGGAGATACGAGCAGTACTTC.

The chain is built from TRBV30 and TRBJ1-5; D not resolved. Per germline, CDR1 GTSNPN and CDR2 SVGIG (reference sequence). The CDR3 spans 13 residues. V was pared by 1 base and J by 4 bases, with 8 bases between. The CDR3 here is CAWSALDNQPQHF. CDR3 DNA: TGTGCCTGGAGTGCCCTCGATAATCAGCCCCAGCATTTT.

This clone was detected a few times. This chain connects TRBV27 to TRBJ1-1; no definite D call. V lost 3 bases, J lost 5 bases, and 10 bases lay in between. CDR3 length: 13 amino acids. Per germline, CDR1 MNHEY and CDR2 SMNVEV (reference sequence). The CDR3: CASSLGGRTEAFF. CDR3 in DNA: TGTGCCAGCAGTTTGGGAGGACGTACTGAAGCTTTCTTT.

Concerning this clone itself: The sample holds other DNA sequences that translate to the same CDR3. The chain links TRBV5-1 to TRBJ2-1; D is unresolved. Germline loops: CDR1 SGHRS, CDR2 YFSETQ. The CDR3 spans 12 residues. V was shortened by 1 base and J by 8 bases, with 7 bases between the two germline ends. CDR3 sequence (DNA): TGCGCCAGCAGCTTGACGCTCGATGAGCAGTTCTTC. Protein: CASSLTLDEQFF.

Remarks on this clone: Different DNA sequences within this sample yield the same CDR3. This chain uses TRBV12-3 or TRBV12-4 with TRBJ1-5; D is undetermined. This CDR3 region has 13 residues. The V gene lost 4 bases and the J gene lost 4 bases, with 8 bases spanning the gap. The CDR3 loop is CASSSRENQPQHF. The CDR3 nucleotides read TGTGCCAGCAGTTCAAGGGAGAATCAGCCCCAGCATTTT.

This clone turned up a few times. The sample contains more than one DNA sequence encoding this CDR3. The chain has TRBV28 and TRBJ1-6; D is uncertain. Germline assignment: CDR1 MDHEN and CDR2 SYDVKM. There are 16 residues in the CDR3. V lost 5 bases and J 0 bases, leaving 11 bases between the germline ends. CDR3 nucleotides: TGTGCCAGCAGTCCCAGGTCCAGCTCCTATAATTCACCCCTCCACTTT. Translated: CASSPRSSSYNSPLHF.

The chain joins TRBV14 to TRBJ2-7; 7 nucleotides line up with TRBD1. The CDR3 sequence is 16 residues long. J gave up 3 bases and V 0 bases, and 8 bases lay outside the gene matches. Germline assignment: CDR1 SGHDN and CDR2 FVKESK. CDR3 loop: CASSQDGMGQIYEQYF. CDR3 nucleotide sequence: TGTGCCAGCAGCCAAGATGGTATGGGACAGATCTACGAGCAGTACTTC.

The chain couples TRBV7-9 to TRBJ1-2; D is undetermined. CDR1 and CDR2 from the germline V gene are SEHNR and FQNEAQ (reference sequence). CDR3 length: 15 amino acids. Trimming removed 0 bases from V and 1 base from J, with 9 bases in between. This CDR3 reads CASSLAGIGNYGYTF. For the CDR3, the DNA is TGTGCCAGCAGCTTAGCAGGGATCGGTAACTATGGCTACACCTTC.

This sequence joins TRBV11-3 and TRBJ2-1; D ambiguous. This CDR3 comprises 16 residues. From germline, CDR1 is SGHNT and CDR2 YENEEA. The V end lost 1 base, the J end lost 0 bases, and 10 bases lay between the germline ends. CDR3: CASSLGGSSSYNEQFF. The CDR3, as DNA: TGTGCCAGCAGCTTAGGGGGATCGAGCTCCTACAATGAGCAGTTCTTC.

The chain carries TRBV29-1 and TRBJ2-6, with a possible D match to TRBD2 (6 bases). The CDR3 is 15 residues long. Trimming took off 5 bases at V and 0 bases at J, with 11 bases between the two ends. Germline V lookup: CDR1 SQVTM, CDR2 ANQGSEA. This CDR3 is CSVMEGRSGANVLTF. The CDR3 DNA sequence: TGCAGCGTTATGGAGGGGCGCTCTGGGGCCAACGTCCTGACTTTC.

Here the CDR3 reads CATRLAGSSYEQYF. CDR3 sequence (DNA): TGCGCCACCAGATTAGCGGGGAGCTCCTACGAGCAGTACTTC. V usage is TRBV10-2 and J usage is TRBJ2-7, with 8 bases that match TRBD2. The ends lost 10 bases at V and 0 bases at J; junction bases unmatched: 8. The CDR3 totals 14 residues. The germline V gene has CDR1 WSHSY and CDR2 SAAADI.

This chain uses TRBV7-9 with TRBJ2-3; TRBD2 matches at 9 bases. With 5 bases clipped from V and 2 bases from J, the junction kept 2 bases outside the gene matches. Germline lookup yields CDR1 SEHNR and CDR2 FQNEAQ (reference sequence). The CDR3 spans 14 residues. The CDR3 sequence: CASSAGGNTDTQYF. CDR3 in DNA: TGTGCCAGCAGCGCGGGGGGGAACACAGATACGCAGTATTTT.

The V and J genes are TRBV30 and TRBJ1-1; D not resolved. CDR3 length equals 14 residues. Germline CDR1 and CDR2: GTSNPN and SVGIG (reference sequence). Trimming took off 7 bases at V and 4 bases at J, with 19 bases between the two ends. The CDR3 DNA reads TGTGCCTCCTGCCCCCGCATGGCCGCCACTGAAGCTTTCTTT. Translating it yields CASCPRMAATEAFF.

The CDR3 DNA reads TGTGCCAGCAGCGCAAGGACAGCAGATACGCAGTATTTT. Translated: CASSARTADTQYF. The rearrangement uses TRBV9 and TRBJ2-3, with D possibly being TRBD1 (6 bases). The V end was cut by 3 bases, the J end by 4 bases, with 9 bases between. The CDR3 runs to 13 residues. Germline V gene lookup returns CDR1 SGDLS and CDR2 YYNGEE. The variable domain in full, with the rest retrieved from reference TRBV9 and TRBJ2-3, is DSGVTQTPKHLITATGQRVTLRCSPRSGDLSVYWYQQSLDQGLQFLIQYYNGEERAKGNILERFSAQQFPDLHSELNLSSLELGDSALYFCASSARTADTQYFGPGTRLTVL.

This chain links TRBV29-1 with TRBJ1-2; D unclear. The CDR3 is made up of 11 amino acids. V lost 5 bases and J 4 bases, leaving 8 bases between the germline ends. Looked up from germline, CDR1 is SQVTM and CDR2 is ANQGSEA. The CDR3 sequence is CSVRQSYGYTF. The CDR3 nucleotides read TGCAGCGTTAGGCAGTCCTATGGCTACACCTTC. The whole variable domain, remainder taken from reference TRBV29-1 and TRBJ1-2, is SAVISQKPSRDICQRGTSLTIQCQVDSQVTMMFWYRQQPGQSLTLIATANQGSEATYESGFVIDKFPISRPNLTFSTLTVSNMSPEDSSIYLCSVRQSYGYTFGSGTRLTVV.

The CDR3 DNA sequence: TGCAGCGTTGTGTTTTTTCCAGGAGTGGGGAGTGAAAAACTGTTTTTT. Translating it yields CSVVFFPGVGSEKLFF. The chain links TRBV29-1 to TRBJ1-4; D unclear. The CDR3 sequence is 16 residues long. Germline CDR1 reads SQVTM; CDR2 reads ANQGSEA. Between the trimmed V and J ends, which lost 4 bases and 7 bases, there was a span of 22 bases.

This chain uses TRBV7-9 with TRBJ1-1; tentatively, D is TRBD1 (5 bases). The germline CDR1 and CDR2 sequences are SEHNR and FQNEAQ (reference sequence). The CDR3 runs to 13 residues. Trimming stripped 7 bases from V and 8 bases from J, with 17 bases between. CDR3 loop: CASIRSGVEEAFF. CDR3 DNA: TGTGCCAGCATCCGGTCGGGGGTGGAGGAAGCTTTCTTT.

The chain employs TRBV29-1 and TRBJ2-7; 7 bases agree with TRBD2. V dropped 4 bases and J dropped 3; count of bases not matched to a gene: 3. Germline V lookup: CDR1 SQVTM, CDR2 ANQGSEA. The CDR3 runs to 12 residues. The chain's CDR3 is CSVVGGFYEQYF. Here the CDR3 DNA reads TGCAGCGTTGTGGGGGGGTTCTACGAGCAGTACTTC.

This rearrangement joins TRBV2 to TRBJ2-1; tentatively, D is TRBD1 or TRBD2 (5 bases each). The CDR3 is 15 amino acids. Trimming shortened V by 4 bases and J by 4 bases, and 14 bases separated the two germline ends. CDR1 is SNHLY and CDR2 is FYNNEI in the germline V gene. The CDR3 bases are TGTGCCAGCAGTGGGGGGTATCCCTCTTACAATGAGCAGTTCTTC. Protein product: CASSGGYPSYNEQFF.

This chain uses TRBV10-3 with TRBJ2-7; D perhaps matches TRBD1 (6 bases). The CDR3 covers 15 residues. V lost 0 bases and J lost 3, with 12 bases in between. From germline, CDR1 is ENHRY and CDR2 SYGVKD. CDR3 residues: CAISESRGQSYEQYF. The CDR3 nucleotides are TGTGCCATCAGTGAGTCTAGAGGACAGAGCTACGAGCAGTACTTC.

The chain employs TRBV7-9 and TRBJ1-2; 7 positions agree with TRBD1. CDR3 length: 13 residues. The V gene's germline CDR1 is SEHNR and CDR2 FQNEAQ (reference sequence). With V trimmed by 5 bases and J by 8 bases, 8 bases remained unmatched. CDR3 amino acids: CASSPQGHGGYTF. The DNA for the CDR3 is TGTGCCAGCAGCCCACAGGGGCATGGCGGCTACACCTTC.

Here the CDR3 reads CASSTSWGARADTQYF. The CDR3 DNA sequence: TGTGCCAGCAGTACCTCGTGGGGGGCTAGGGCAGATACGCAGTATTTT. The rearrangement uses TRBV28 and TRBJ2-3, with D perhaps given as TRBD1 or TRBD2 (6 bases each). V was pared by 5 bases and J by 4 bases, with 19 bases between. The CDR3 has 16 residues. Germline CDR1 and CDR2: MDHEN and SYDVKM.

The chain carries TRBV2 and TRBJ2-7; D call uncertain. The V end was cut by 6 bases, the J end by 1 base, with 7 bases between. CDR1 is SNHLY and CDR2 is FYNNEI in the germline V gene. This CDR3 has 12 residues. The CDR3 sequence is CASRPESYEQYF. CDR3 sequence (DNA): TGTGCCAGCAGGCCCGAGTCCTACGAGCAGTACTTC.

V and J are TRBV5-4 and TRBJ2-2; 7 positions match TRBD2. V was clipped by 3 bases and J by 1 base; unmatched bases: 3. The CDR3 loop spans 15 amino acids. The V gene's germline CDR1 is SGHNT and CDR2 YYREEE (reference sequence). The CDR3 protein is CASSWGGRNTGELFF. The CDR3 DNA reads as TGTGCCAGCAGCTGGGGGGGACGGAACACCGGGGAGCTGTTTTTT. Looking up the rest from reference TRBV5-4 and TRBJ2-2 gives the full variable domain: ETGVTQSPTHLIKTRGQQVTLRCSSQSGHNTVSWYQQALGQGPQFIFQYYREEENGRGNFPPRFSGLQFPNYSSELNVNALELDDSALYLCASSWGGRNTGELFFGEGSRLTVL.

The chain combines TRBV14 with TRBJ1-2, with D possibly being TRBD1 (6 bases). V was shortened by 3 bases and J by 7 bases, with 6 bases between the two germline ends. Germline V gene lookup returns CDR1 SGHDN and CDR2 FVKESK. The CDR3 consists of 11 residues. This CDR3 reads CASSQGAGYTF. The CDR3 DNA is TGTGCCAGCAGCCAGGGGGCTGGCTACACCTTC.

The chain uses TRBV6-6 and TRBJ1-2, with D possibly matching TRBD1 (5 bases). The V end lost 2 bases, the J end lost 5 bases, and 12 bases lay between the germline ends. The CDR3 extends over 14 amino acids. Germline assignment: CDR1 MNHNY and CDR2 SVGAGI (reference sequence). CDR3 amino acids: CASSYGDGYYGYTF. The CDR3 region has the DNA TGTGCCAGCAGTTACGGGGACGGATATTATGGCTACACCTTC.

This sequence joins TRBV24-1 and TRBJ2-3; D is perhaps TRBD2 (5 bases). Per germline, CDR1 KGHDR and CDR2 SFDVKD. Trimming cost V 4 bases and J 1 base, with 11 bases left between them. The CDR3 is 15 amino acids. The CDR3 loop reads CATSEGSMGTDTQYF. The DNA for the CDR3 is TGTGCCACCAGTGAGGGGAGTATGGGCACAGATACGCAGTATTTT.